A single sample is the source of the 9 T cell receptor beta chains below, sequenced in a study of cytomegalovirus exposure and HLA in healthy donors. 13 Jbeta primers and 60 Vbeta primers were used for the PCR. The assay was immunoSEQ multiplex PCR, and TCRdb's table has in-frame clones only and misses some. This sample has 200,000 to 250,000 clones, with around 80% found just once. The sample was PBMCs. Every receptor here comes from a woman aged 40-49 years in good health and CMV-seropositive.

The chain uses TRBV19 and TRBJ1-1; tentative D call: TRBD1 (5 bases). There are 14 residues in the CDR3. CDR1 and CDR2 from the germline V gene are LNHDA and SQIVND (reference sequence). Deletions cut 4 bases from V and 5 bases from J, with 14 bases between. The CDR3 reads CASSTQAGRTEAFF. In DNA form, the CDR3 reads TGTGCCAGTAGTACCCAGGCAGGGCGTACTGAAGCTTTCTTT. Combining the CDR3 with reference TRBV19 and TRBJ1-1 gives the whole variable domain DGGITQSPKYLFRKEGQNVTLSCEQNLNHDAMYWYRQDPGQGLRLIYYSQIVNDFQKGDIAEGYSVSREKKESFPLTVTSAQKNPTAFYLCASSTQAGRTEAFFGQGTRLTVV.

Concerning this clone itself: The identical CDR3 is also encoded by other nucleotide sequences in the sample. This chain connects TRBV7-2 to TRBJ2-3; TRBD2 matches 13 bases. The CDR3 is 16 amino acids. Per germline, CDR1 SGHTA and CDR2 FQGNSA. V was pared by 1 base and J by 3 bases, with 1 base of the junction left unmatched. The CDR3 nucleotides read TGTGCCAGCAGCTTAGGACTAGCGGGGGGTACAGATACGCAGTATTTT. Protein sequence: CASSLGLAGGTDTQYF.

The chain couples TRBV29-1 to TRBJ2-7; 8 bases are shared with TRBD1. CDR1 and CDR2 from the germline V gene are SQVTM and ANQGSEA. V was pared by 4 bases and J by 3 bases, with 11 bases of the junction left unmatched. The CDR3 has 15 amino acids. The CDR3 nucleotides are TGCAGCGTTGCCCACAGGGGGAAAAACAACTACGAGCAGTACTTC. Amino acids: CSVAHRGKNNYEQYF.

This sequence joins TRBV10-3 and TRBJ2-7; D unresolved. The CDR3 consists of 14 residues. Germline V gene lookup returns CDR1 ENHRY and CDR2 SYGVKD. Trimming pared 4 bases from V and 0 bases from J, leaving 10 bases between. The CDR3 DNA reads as TGTGCCATCAGTGTCACGTCTAGCTCCTACGAGCAGTACTTC. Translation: CAISVTSSSYEQYF.

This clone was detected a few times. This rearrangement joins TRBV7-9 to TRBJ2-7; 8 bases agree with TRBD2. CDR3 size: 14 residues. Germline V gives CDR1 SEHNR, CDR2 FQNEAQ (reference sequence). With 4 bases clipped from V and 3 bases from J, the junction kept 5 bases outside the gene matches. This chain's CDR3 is CASSSGTSIYEQYF. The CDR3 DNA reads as TGTGCCAGCAGCTCGGGGACTAGTATCTACGAGCAGTACTTC.

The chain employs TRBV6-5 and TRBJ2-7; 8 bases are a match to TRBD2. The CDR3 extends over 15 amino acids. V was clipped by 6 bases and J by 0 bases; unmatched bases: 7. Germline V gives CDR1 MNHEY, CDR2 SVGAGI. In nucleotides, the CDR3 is TGTGCCAGCAGCCGGACTACTAGCGGCTCCTACGAGCAGTACTTC. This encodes CASSRTTSGSYEQYF.

The CDR3 loop is CASSELGARNEKLFF. CDR3 nucleotide sequence: TGTGCCAGCAGTGAATTGGGGGCGAGAAATGAAAAACTGTTTTTT. The gene calls are TRBV2 and TRBJ1-4; D might be TRBD1 (6 bases). Trimming took 2 bases from V and 5 from J, leaving 12 bases between them. This CDR3 is 15 amino acids long. Germline V gene lookup returns CDR1 SNHLY and CDR2 FYNNEI.

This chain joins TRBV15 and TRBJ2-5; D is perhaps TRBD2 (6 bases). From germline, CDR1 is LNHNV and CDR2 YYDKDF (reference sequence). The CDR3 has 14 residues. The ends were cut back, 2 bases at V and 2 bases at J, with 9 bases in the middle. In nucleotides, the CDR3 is TGTGCCACCAGCAGAATGGGGGGACAAGAGACCCAGTACTTC. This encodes CATSRMGGQETQYF.

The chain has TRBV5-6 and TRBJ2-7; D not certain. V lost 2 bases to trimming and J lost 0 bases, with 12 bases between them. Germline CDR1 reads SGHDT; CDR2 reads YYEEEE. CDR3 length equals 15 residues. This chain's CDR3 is CASSLVSWSSYEQYF. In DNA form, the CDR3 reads TGTGCCAGCAGCTTAGTCAGCTGGAGCTCCTACGAGCAGTACTTC. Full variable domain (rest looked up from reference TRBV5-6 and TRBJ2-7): DAGVTQSPTHLIKTRGQQVTLRCSPKSGHDTVSWYQQALGQGPQFIFQYYEEEERQRGNFPDRFSGHQFPNYSSELNVNALLLGDSALYLCASSLVSWSSYEQYFGPGTRLTVT.